This entry describes one T cell receptor beta chain. Authors' analysis steps: The authors estimated nucleated cell counts from reference gene primer amplification. The assay was immunoSEQ multiplex PCR, and TCRdb's table has in-frame clones only and misses some. V and J calls and clone size are as listed in that table; D and trimming were resolved from the DNA. The sample holds tens of thousands of clones, 85% to 95% seen once. The Seattle site enrolled patients during active infection and followed them longitudinally. This record belongs to a study of blood T cell repertoires in COVID-19. Study in general: From the United States, Italy and Spain came samples of acute and convalescent COVID-19.

The germline CDR1 and CDR2 sequences are SNHLY and FYNNEI. CDR3 length: 12 amino acids. V lost 7 bases to trimming and J lost 2 bases, with 8 bases between them. This sequence was found in a man aged 45 to 65 with COVID-19, enrolled during active disease. The gene calls are TRBV2 and TRBJ2-5, with D uncertain. The sample taken for sequencing was peripheral blood. CDR3 amino acids: CASTRSQETQYF. In DNA, the CDR3 is TGTGCCAGCACTAGGAGTCAAGAGACCCAGTACTTC.